Included here is one TCR beta chain sequence, with context. This entry is derived from a study of blood T cells in healthy people across ages. CDR1 is LGHNA, CDR2 YSLEER, per germline. CDR3 length equals 15 residues. Trimming took off 0 bases at V and 2 bases at J, with 10 bases between the two ends. Primers used in a second PCR of about 7 to 12 cycles were a sample-barcoded 5' primer and a J-beta primer mix. One entry per CDR3 protein results from TCRdb running MiXCR on the 5' RACE reads. Of more than 900,000 distinct CDR3 sequences in the sample, approximately 25% were seen once. In addition, the sample was reused for a study of T cells of mothers and their children.

Material for sequencing was blood. The rearrangement links TRBV4-3 to TRBJ1-2; D is undetermined. The sequence was collected from a girl aged 2 to 9 in good health. The CDR3 coding sequence is TGCGCCAGCAGCCAAGATTATACGGGGAACTATGGCTACACCTTC. This gives the protein CASSQDYTGNYGYTF.